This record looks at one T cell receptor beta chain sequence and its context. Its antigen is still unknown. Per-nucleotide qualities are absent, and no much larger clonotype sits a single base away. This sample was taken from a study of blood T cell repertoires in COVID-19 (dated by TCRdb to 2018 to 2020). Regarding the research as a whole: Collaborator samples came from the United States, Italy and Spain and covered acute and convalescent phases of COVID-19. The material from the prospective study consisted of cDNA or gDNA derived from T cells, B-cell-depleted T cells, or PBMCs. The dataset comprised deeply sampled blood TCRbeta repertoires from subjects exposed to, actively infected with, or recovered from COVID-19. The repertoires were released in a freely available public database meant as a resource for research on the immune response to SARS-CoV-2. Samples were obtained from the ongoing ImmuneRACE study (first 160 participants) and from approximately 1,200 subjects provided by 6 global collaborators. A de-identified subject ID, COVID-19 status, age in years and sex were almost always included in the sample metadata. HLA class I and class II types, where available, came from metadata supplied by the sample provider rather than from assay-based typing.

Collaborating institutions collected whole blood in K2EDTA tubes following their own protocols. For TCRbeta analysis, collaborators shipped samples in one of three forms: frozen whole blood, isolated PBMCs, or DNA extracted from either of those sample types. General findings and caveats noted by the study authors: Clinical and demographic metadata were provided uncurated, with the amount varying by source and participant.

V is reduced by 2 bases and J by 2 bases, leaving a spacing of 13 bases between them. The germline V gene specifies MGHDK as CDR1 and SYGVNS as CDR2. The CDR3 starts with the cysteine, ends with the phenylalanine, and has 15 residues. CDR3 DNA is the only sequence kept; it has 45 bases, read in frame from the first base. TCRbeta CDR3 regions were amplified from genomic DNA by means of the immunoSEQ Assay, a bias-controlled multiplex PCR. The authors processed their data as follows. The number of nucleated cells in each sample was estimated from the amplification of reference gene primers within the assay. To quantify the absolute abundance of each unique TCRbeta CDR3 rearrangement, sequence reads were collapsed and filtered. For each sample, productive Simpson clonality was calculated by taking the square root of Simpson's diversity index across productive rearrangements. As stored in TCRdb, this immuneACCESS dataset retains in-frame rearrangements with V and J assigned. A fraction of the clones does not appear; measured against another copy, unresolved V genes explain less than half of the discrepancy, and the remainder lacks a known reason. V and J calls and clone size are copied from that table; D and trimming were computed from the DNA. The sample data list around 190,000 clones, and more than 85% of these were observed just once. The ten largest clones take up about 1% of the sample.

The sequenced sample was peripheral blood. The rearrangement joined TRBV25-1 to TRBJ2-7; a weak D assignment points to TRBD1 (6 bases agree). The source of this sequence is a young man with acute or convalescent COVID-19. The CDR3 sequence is CASSEIGTRTYEQYF. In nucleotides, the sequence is TGTGCCAGCAGTGAAATTGGGACACGGACCTACGAGCAGTACTTC.